The 31 T cell receptor beta chains below come from one sample, sequenced in a study of shared clonotypes between healthy human individuals. Data came from immunoSEQ multiplex PCR; TCRdb stores just in-frame clones and leaves some out. The sample includes a few million clones, around 95% seen only once; the top ten take roughly 0.13%. Sequenced input: naive CD4+ T cells sorted from blood. Specified subset: CD45RA+ positively selected. Every receptor here comes from a man younger than 35 in good health.

This chain uses TRBV18 with TRBJ2-5, with 8 positions matching TRBD1. V was pared by 1 base and J by 4 bases, with 2 bases of the junction left unmatched. Germline values: CDR1 KGHSH, CDR2 LQKENI. The CDR3 is 14 amino acids. CDR3 residues: CASSPRTGIETQYF. CDR3 nucleotides: TGTGCCAGCTCACCACGGACAGGGATAGAGACCCAGTACTTC.

This chain links TRBV18 with TRBJ2-3, with D maybe TRBD1 (7 bases). V lost 3 bases and J 2 bases, leaving 21 bases between the germline ends. Per germline, CDR1 KGHSH and CDR2 LQKENI. There are 18 residues in the CDR3. In DNA, the CDR3 is TGTGCCAGCTCACCCAAGCCCGGGCAGGGGGGATTCACAGATACGCAGTATTTT. Amino acid sequence: CASSPKPGQGGFTDTQYF.

The gene calls are TRBV30 and TRBJ2-5; the D gene is possibly TRBD2 (6 bases). Trimming pared 4 bases from V and 4 bases from J, leaving 13 bases between. The CDR3 spans 13 residues. Germline CDR1 is GTSNPN and CDR2 is SVGIG (reference sequence). The CDR3 sequence: CAWISPAGETQYF. CDR3 coding DNA: TGTGCCTGGATTTCCCCAGCGGGAGAGACCCAGTACTTC.

J is TRBJ2-7 and V is TRBV6-1; a weak D match, TRBD1 (6 bases). The CDR3 has 12 residues. Germline CDR1 reads MNHNS; CDR2 reads SASEGT. Trimming cost V 8 bases and J 3 bases, with 11 bases left between them. The CDR3: CASRTEDYEQYF. DNA for the CDR3: TGTGCCAGCCGGACAGAGGACTACGAGCAGTACTTC.

The genes are TRBV27 and TRBJ1-4; 9 bases fit TRBD1. The CDR3 length is 16 residues. Germline V gene lookup returns CDR1 MNHEY and CDR2 SMNVEV (reference sequence). V lost 5 bases and J lost 10; bases outside the gene matches: 14. CDR3 in amino acids: CASSPGQGIGFVKLFF. CDR3 nucleotide sequence: TGTGCCAGCAGTCCCGGACAGGGGATCGGCTTCGTAAAACTGTTTTTT. Looking up the rest from reference TRBV27 and TRBJ1-4 gives the full variable domain: EAQVTQNPRYLITVTGKKLTVTCSQNMNHEYMSWYRQDPGLGLRQIYYSMNVEVTDKGDVPEGYKVSRKEKRNFPLILESPSPNQTSLYFCASSPGQGIGFVKLFFGSGTQLSVL.

The chain links TRBV5-1 to TRBJ1-2; D is possibly TRBD1 (5 bases). Germline V gene data show CDR1 as SGHRS and CDR2 as YFSETQ. Trimming stripped 0 bases from V and 0 bases from J, with 9 bases between. The CDR3 covers 15 residues. For the CDR3, the DNA is TGCGCCAGCAGCTTGGTCGGGGGAGCTAACTATGGCTACACCTTC. This gives the protein CASSLVGGANYGYTF.

The table lists this clone with a count of one. The chain is built from TRBV5-6 and TRBJ1-6, with a possible D match to TRBD1 (6 bases). This CDR3 region has 14 residues. Trimming took 4 bases from V and 6 from J, leaving 11 bases between them. Germline V gene data show CDR1 as SGHDT and CDR2 as YYEEEE. As DNA, the CDR3 is TGTGCCAGCAGCCAGGCAGGGGCTAATTCACCCCTCCACTTT. Amino acids: CASSQAGANSPLHF.

V is TRBV28 and J is TRBJ2-4; D is perhaps TRBD1 or TRBD2 (5 bases each). There are 12 residues in the CDR3. CDR1 and CDR2 from the germline V gene are MDHEN and SYDVKM. V lost 4 bases to trimming and J lost 13 bases, with 14 bases between them. CDR3 protein: CASSSSGRGQYF. CDR3 DNA: TGTGCCAGCAGTTCGTCGGGGCGAGGACAGTACTTC.

The chain uses TRBV6-4 and TRBJ2-1; either TRBD1 or TRBD2 may fit D (5 bases each). CDR3 size: 16 residues. From germline, CDR1 is MRHNA and CDR2 SNTAGT. V was trimmed by 6 bases and J by 6 bases, leaving 21 bases between them. The CDR3 DNA follows: TGTGCCAGCAGCGGCCGCCCGGGGCCGAGGCTCAATGAGCAGTTCTTC. This sequence encodes CASSGRPGPRLNEQFF.

The V call is TRBV7-2, the J call TRBJ1-5; the match to TRBD1 covers 7 bases. The CDR3 is 14 amino acids. Per the germline V gene, CDR1 is SGHTA and CDR2 is FQGNSA. The V gene end was trimmed by 1 base and the J gene end by 7 bases; junction bases not matched to a gene: 4. The CDR3 protein is CASSLEQGVQPQHF. Written as DNA, the CDR3 is TGTGCCAGCAGCTTAGAGCAGGGGGTCCAGCCCCAGCATTTT.

CDR3 bases: TGTGCCAGCAGCGCGATACCGACGGTCCTAAGGGGTGGCTACACCTTC. Residues: CASSAIPTVLRGGYTF. The V call is TRBV9, the J call TRBJ1-2; D possibly corresponds to TRBD1 (5 bases). Trimming stripped 3 bases from V and 7 bases from J, with 22 bases between. Germline V gene sequence: CDR1 SGDLS, CDR2 YYNGEE. The CDR3 is 16 amino acids.

The chain combines TRBV10-3 with TRBJ1-1; 11 bases fit TRBD1. This CDR3 comprises 15 residues. V dropped 6 bases and J dropped 8; count of bases not matched to a gene: 11. Germline V gene data show CDR1 as ENHRY and CDR2 as SYGVKD. The chain's CDR3 is CAIRPGQGARKEAFF. Written as DNA, the CDR3 is TGTGCCATCAGACCCGGACAGGGGGCGCGAAAGGAAGCTTTCTTT.

The chain couples TRBV10-3 to TRBJ1-2, with D uncertain. Germline V CDR1 and CDR2: ENHRY, SYGVKD. The CDR3 has 14 amino acids. V gave up 3 bases and J gave up 4 bases, with 12 bases separating them. CDR3 in amino acids: CAISETTAPYGYTF. The CDR3, as DNA: TGTGCCATCAGTGAAACTACAGCCCCCTATGGCTACACCTTC.

V gene TRBV29-1 combines with J gene TRBJ2-2; a weak D match, TRBD1 (6 bases). The germline V gene has CDR1 SQVTM and CDR2 ANQGSEA. V lost 5 bases, J lost 6 bases, and 7 bases lay in between. The CDR3 consists of 11 residues. CDR3 nucleotide sequence: TGCAGCGTTTGGACAGCCGGGGAGCTGTTTTTT. Protein sequence: CSVWTAGELFF.

Comments on this clone: The same CDR3 arises from other DNA sequences in this sample as well. The chain uses TRBV6-5 and TRBJ2-7; D is possibly TRBD2 (7 bases). The ends were cut back, 8 bases at V and 2 bases at J, with 13 bases in the middle. The CDR3 runs to 13 residues. From germline, CDR1 is MNHEY and CDR2 SVGAGI. DNA for the CDR3: TGTGCCAGCCGTAAGGGGGGGACCTACGAGCAGTACTTC. It translates to CASRKGGTYEQYF.

This chain links TRBV19 with TRBJ1-2, with D perhaps TRBD1 (5 bases). The CDR3 is made up of 15 amino acids. The germline V and J ends were trimmed by 4 bases and 8 bases, with 20 bases remaining between them. The germline gives CDR1 LNHDA, CDR2 SQIVND (reference sequence). The CDR3 DNA sequence: TGTGCCAGTAGTACCACCCGGGGGGGGAAAGGAGGCTACACCTTC. Its protein is CASSTTRGGKGGYTF.

The rearrangement links TRBV4-3 to TRBJ2-6; D unclear. The CDR3 runs to 17 residues. The V end was cut by 1 base, the J end by 0 bases, with 10 bases between. Germline assignment: CDR1 LGHNA and CDR2 YSLEER. The DNA of the CDR3 is TGCGCCAGCAGCCAAGCGTGGAGTGTCTCTGGGGCCAACGTCCTGACTTTC. This gives the protein CASSQAWSVSGANVLTF.

V is TRBV11-2 and J is TRBJ2-7, with D possibly TRBD2 on 5 matching bases. V was clipped by 7 bases and J by 5 bases, with 18 bases between them. Germline CDR1 and CDR2: SGHAT and FQNNGV. CDR3 length: 14 residues. The CDR3 DNA reads TGTGCCAGCACCCAGGAGGCCAGGATCCACGAGCAGTACTTC. Amino acid sequence: CASTQEARIHEQYF.

The V call is TRBV6-1, the J call TRBJ2-7; 8 bases are shared with TRBD1. Per germline, CDR1 MNHNS and CDR2 SASEGT. With 7 bases clipped from V and 6 bases from J, the junction kept 14 bases outside the gene matches. The CDR3 loop spans 15 amino acids. The CDR3: CASNLAGGYFAEQYF. CDR3 DNA: TGTGCCAGCAATCTAGCAGGGGGCTATTTCGCCGAGCAGTACTTC.

This chain joins TRBV21-1 and TRBJ2-5; the D call TRBD2 from the table was never checked on the DNA. TRBV21-1 is labeled a pseudogene. The CDR3 is made up of 18 amino acids. The CDR3 loop is CASSTRNWGEGPRETQYF. The DNA of the CDR3 is TGTGCCAGCAGCACTCGAAATTGGGGGGAGGGCCCTCGGGAGACCCAGTACTTC.

The chain recombines TRBV6-1 with TRBJ2-7, with no clear D. Germline V gene data show CDR1 as MNHNS and CDR2 as SASEGT. The CDR3 is 14 amino acids. With 1 base removed from V and 2 bases from J, the gap between germline ends came to 9 bases. This CDR3 reads CASSEGYKTYEQYF. The CDR3 DNA sequence: TGTGCCAGCAGTGAAGGGTACAAGACCTACGAGCAGTACTTC.

The gene calls are TRBV21-1 and TRBJ2-7; TRBD2 is the table's D call and was not checked against the DNA. TRBV21-1 is a pseudogene locus. This CDR3 is 12 amino acids long. The CDR3 DNA is TGTGCCATCAACATTCCCGGGGGCGAGCAGTACTTC. This encodes CAINIPGGEQYF.

This chain links TRBV18 with TRBJ2-6; D is uncertain. With 3 bases removed from V and 0 bases from J, the gap between germline ends came to 9 bases. In germline, CDR1 is KGHSH, CDR2 LQKENI. The CDR3 totals 16 residues. The CDR3 sequence is CASSPAGSSGANVLTF. As DNA, the CDR3 is TGTGCCAGCTCACCGGCCGGGTCCTCTGGGGCCAACGTCCTGACTTTC.

This clone was detected only a few times. The DNA for the CDR3 is TGTGCCTGGACCAGGGGTGGGAATGGCTACACCTTC. As protein: CAWTRGGNGYTF. The rearrangement joins TRBV30 to TRBJ1-2; the D gene is possibly TRBD1 (6 bases). This CDR3 region has 12 residues. Deletions cut 4 bases from V and 6 bases from J, with 12 bases between. Per germline, CDR1 GTSNPN and CDR2 SVGIG (reference sequence).

The rearrangement joins TRBV14 to TRBJ1-2; tentatively, D is TRBD1 (5 bases). V lost 2 bases and J lost 6, with 22 bases in between. Per the germline V gene, CDR1 is SGHDN and CDR2 is FVKESK. This CDR3 region has 17 residues. The CDR3 DNA is TGTGCCAGCAGCCAAAATAAGTTCCAGGGTGGGGTCGATGGCTACACCTTC. Translating gives CASSQNKFQGGVDGYTF.

This sequence joins TRBV14 and TRBJ2-5; D is undetermined. V gave up 4 bases and J gave up 7 bases, with 19 bases separating them. The CDR3 length is 15 residues. Germline V gives CDR1 SGHDN, CDR2 FVKESK. The CDR3 DNA is TGTGCCAGCAGCCCCGGACCCAGGCAACTGGGGACCCAGTACTTC. This encodes CASSPGPRQLGTQYF. The full variable domain, in which reference TRBV14 and TRBJ2-5 provide the parts outside the CDR3, is EAGVTQFPSHSVIEKGQTVTLRCDPISGHDNLYWYRRVMGKEIKFLLHFVKESKQDESGMPNNRFLAERTGGTYSTLKVQPAELEDSGVYFCASSPGPRQLGTQYFGPGTRLLVL.

With regard to this clone: The same CDR3 arises from other DNA sequences in this sample as well. The V gene is TRBV19, the J gene TRBJ1-2; 8 bases match TRBD1. V was pared by 7 bases and J by 5 bases, with 3 bases of the junction left unmatched. Germline CDR1 is LNHDA and CDR2 is SQIVND (reference sequence). This CDR3 region has 12 residues. DNA of the CDR3: TGTGCCAGTACCGACAGGGGATATGGCTACACCTTC. Amino acids: CASTDRGYGYTF.

Worth noting for this clone: The identical CDR3 is also encoded by other nucleotide sequences in the sample. The CDR3 loop reads CASSLGGDNYGYTF. The CDR3 DNA reads TGTGCCAGCAGCTTAGGGGGAGACAACTATGGCTACACCTTC. The chain combines TRBV7-2 with TRBJ1-2; D not certain. The CDR3 is made up of 14 amino acids. V was clipped by 1 base and J by 2 bases, with 8 bases between them. Per germline, CDR1 SGHTA and CDR2 FQGNSA. Looking up the rest from reference TRBV7-2 and TRBJ1-2 gives the full variable domain: GAGVSQSPSNKVTEKGKDVELRCDPISGHTALYWYRQSLGQGLEFLIYFQGNSAPDKSGLPSDRFSAERTGGSVSTLTIQRTQQEDSAVYLCASSLGGDNYGYTFGSGTRLTVV.

The chain combines TRBV28 with TRBJ2-1; D is unclear. There are 15 residues in the CDR3. Per the germline V gene, CDR1 is MDHEN and CDR2 is SYDVKM. Deletions cut 6 bases from V and 2 bases from J, with 14 bases between. CDR3 DNA: TGTGCCAGCAGCCGCACGTCGGCAGCCTACAATGAGCAGTTCTTC. This translates into CASSRTSAAYNEQFF.

CDR3 loop: CASSEGGKETQYF. Written as DNA, the CDR3 is TGTGCCAGCAGTGAAGGGGGGAAAGAGACCCAGTACTTC. The V call is TRBV25-1, the J call TRBJ2-5; possibly TRBD2 for D (6 bases). Trimming took off 2 bases at V and 3 bases at J, with 7 bases between the two ends. Germline V CDR1 and CDR2: MGHDK, SYGVNS. This CDR3 contains 13 residues.

J is TRBJ2-2 and V is TRBV7-8; D gene uncertain. CDR3 size: 12 residues. CDR1 is SGHVS, CDR2 FQNEAQ, per germline. Trimming took 6 bases from V and 8 from J, leaving 10 bases between them. The CDR3 nucleotides are TGTGCCAGCAGAGGAATAACTGGGGAGCTGTTTTTT. Its translation is CASRGITGELFF.